Listed here are 3 T cell receptor beta chains from one sample, sequenced in a study of T cell responses to AZD1222 COVID-19 vaccine. Produced via immunoSEQ multiplex PCR; TCRdb's table is partial and in-frame only. Among about 150,000 clones listed, approximately 90% were seen once. Sequenced here: peripheral blood, sampled 28 days after the second AZD1222 dose. The receptors were gathered from an adult who received the AZD1222 COVID-19 vaccine.

This rearrangement joins TRBV7-8 to TRBJ2-3; D tentatively fits TRBD1 or TRBD2 (5 bases each). CDR3 length equals 14 residues. Germline CDR1 is SGHVS and CDR2 is FQNEAQ. V lost 5 bases to trimming and J lost 1 base, with 10 bases between them. CDR3 bases: TGTGCCAGCAGCGTTAGGGACCGCACAGATACGCAGTATTTT. Translated: CASSVRDRTDTQYF.

The V call is TRBV30, the J call TRBJ2-1; 9 nucleotides line up with TRBD2. CDR3 length: 15 amino acids. In germline, CDR1 is GTSNPN, CDR2 SVGIG (reference sequence). The V and J ends lost 0 bases and 4 bases, in that order; junction bases with no gene match: 4. CDR3 residues: CAWSVSLAGYNEQFF. The CDR3 DNA is TGTGCCTGGAGTGTATCGCTAGCGGGATACAATGAGCAGTTCTTC.

The chain joins TRBV14 to TRBJ2-7, with a tentative D call TRBD1 (5 bases). CDR1 and CDR2 (germline): SGHDN, FVKESK. V lost 1 base to trimming and J lost 1 base, with 11 bases between them. The CDR3 has 15 residues. CDR3 coding DNA: TGTGCCAGCAGCCAAGGGCCAGGGATTTCCTACGAGCAGTACTTC. Translation gives CASSQGPGISYEQYF.